This T cell receptor (beta chain) appears in the sequencing data of a study of identical twins. All donors were healthy Caucasians. Overall study findings and caveats: Twins' surplus sharing was weaker for beta out-of-frame sequences.

As concerns this clonotype: Its cognate antigen is unknown.

TCRdb re-called the 5' RACE reads through MiXCR, storing one row per CDR3 protein. Altogether 600,000 to 700,000 distinct CDR3 sequences are present, about 20% being singletons, with the ten largest covering about 4.5%. This same sample was also part of a study on T cells expressing NK-cell markers. That paper adds: Underlying the TCR beta repertoires were sorted CD3+CD56+NKG2C+, CD3+CD56+NKG2C- and CD3+CD56-NKG2C+ T cells.

This receptor was identified in a woman between 18 and 30 years old in good health. Sequenced material: PBMCs.

The CDR3 region has the DNA TGTGCCAGCAGTTACTCAGGTTGGGGACTCTACAATGAGCAGTTCTTC. Translation gives CASSYSGWGLYNEQFF. The chain joins TRBV6-5 to TRBJ2-1; D perhaps matches TRBD2 (6 bases). CDR3 length: 16 amino acids. Germline CDR1 MNHEY, CDR2 SVGAGI. The V and J ends lost 0 bases and 3 bases respectively, with 12 bases between them.